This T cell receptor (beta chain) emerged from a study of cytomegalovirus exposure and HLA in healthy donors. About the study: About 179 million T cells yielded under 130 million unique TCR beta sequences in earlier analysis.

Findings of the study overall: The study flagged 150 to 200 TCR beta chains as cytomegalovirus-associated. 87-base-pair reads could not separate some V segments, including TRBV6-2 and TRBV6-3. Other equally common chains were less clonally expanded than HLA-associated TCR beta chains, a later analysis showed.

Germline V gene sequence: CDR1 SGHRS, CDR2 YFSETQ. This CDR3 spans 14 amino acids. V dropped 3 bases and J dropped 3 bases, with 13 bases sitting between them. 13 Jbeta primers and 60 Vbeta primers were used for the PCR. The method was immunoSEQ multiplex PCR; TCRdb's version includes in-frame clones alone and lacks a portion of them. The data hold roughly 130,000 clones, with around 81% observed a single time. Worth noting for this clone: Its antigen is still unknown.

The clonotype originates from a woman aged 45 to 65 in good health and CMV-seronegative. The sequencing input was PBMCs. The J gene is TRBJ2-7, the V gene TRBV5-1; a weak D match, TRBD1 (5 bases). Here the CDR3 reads CASSSADRYYEQYF. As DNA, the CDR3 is TGCGCCAGCAGCTCAGCTGACAGATACTACGAGCAGTACTTC.